Here is one T cell receptor beta chain with its context. Its specificity is not known. This record belongs to a study of response to subunit inactivated influenza vaccine. Study findings and constraints: Each seasonal influenza vaccination, the authors suggested, recruits few new T cells.

The CDR3 length is 15 residues. The germline gives CDR1 LNHDA, CDR2 SQIVND (reference sequence). V was pared by 4 bases and J by 5 bases, with 7 bases of the junction left unmatched. TCRdb fed the RT-PCR reads into MiXCR, producing one record per CDR3 protein. The repertoire has fewer than 200,000 distinct CDR3 sequences, around 9% of them found once; the top ten carry about 11%. V gene TRBV19 combines with J gene TRBJ2-7, with 11 positions matching TRBD1. The receptor comes from a man aged 50-59 years who received an inactivated influenza vaccine. The specimen was non-naive T cells sorted from PBMCs, collected on the day of vaccination. The CDR3 DNA follows: TGTGCCAGTAGTACCGGACAGGGGGCGTTGAACGAGCAGTACTTC. Its translation: CASSTGQGALNEQYF.